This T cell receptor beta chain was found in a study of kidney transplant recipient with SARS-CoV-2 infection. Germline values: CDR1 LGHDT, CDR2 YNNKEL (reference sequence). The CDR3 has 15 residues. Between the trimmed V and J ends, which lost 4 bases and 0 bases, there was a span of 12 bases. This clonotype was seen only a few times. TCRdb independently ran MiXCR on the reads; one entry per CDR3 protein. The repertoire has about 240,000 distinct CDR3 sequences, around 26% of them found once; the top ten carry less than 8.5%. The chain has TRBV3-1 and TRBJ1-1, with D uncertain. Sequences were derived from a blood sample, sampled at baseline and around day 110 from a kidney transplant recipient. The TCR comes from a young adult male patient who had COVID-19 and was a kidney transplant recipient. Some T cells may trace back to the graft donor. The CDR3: CASSPFRAMNTEAFF. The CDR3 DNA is TGTGCCAGCAGCCCTTTTAGGGCCATGAACACTGAAGCTTTCTTT.